This TCR beta chain stems from a study of blood T cell repertoires in COVID-19. Background on the study: From the United States, Italy and Spain came samples of acute and convalescent COVID-19.

Using immunoSEQ multiplex PCR, the repertoire was profiled, and TCRdb retains in-frame clones only, with some absent. The repertoire holds approximately 50,000 clones, with 75% to 90% as singletons. While infection was still active, Seattle patients were enrolled and then followed longitudinally. V trimming: 7 bases; J trimming: 9 bases; junction bases outside the gene matches: 13. From germline, CDR1 is SGHRS and CDR2 YFSETQ. The CDR3 sequence is 14 residues long. This clonotype was sampled from a man aged 55-75 years with COVID-19, enrolled during active disease. Sequencing was performed on peripheral blood. The V call is TRBV5-1, the J call TRBJ2-1; TRBD2 matches 7 bases. As DNA, the CDR3 is TGCGCCAGCGAAGCAGCGGGGACGACGGGTGAGCAGTTCTTC. Its protein product is CASEAAGTTGEQFF.